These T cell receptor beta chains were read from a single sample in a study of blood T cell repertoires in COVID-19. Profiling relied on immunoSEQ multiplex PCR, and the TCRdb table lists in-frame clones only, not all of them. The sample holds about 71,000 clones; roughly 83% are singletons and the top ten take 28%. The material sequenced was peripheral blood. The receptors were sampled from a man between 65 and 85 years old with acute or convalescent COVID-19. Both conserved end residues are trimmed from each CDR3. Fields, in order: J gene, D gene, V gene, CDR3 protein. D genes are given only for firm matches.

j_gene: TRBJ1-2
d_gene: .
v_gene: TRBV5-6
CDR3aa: ASSYGGSYGYT

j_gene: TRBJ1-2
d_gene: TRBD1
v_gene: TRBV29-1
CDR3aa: KGVPPGQGAYGYT

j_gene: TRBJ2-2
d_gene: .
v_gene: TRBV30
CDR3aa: AWSEGAGELF

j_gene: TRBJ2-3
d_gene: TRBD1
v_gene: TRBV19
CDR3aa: ASSRRTGGTDTQY

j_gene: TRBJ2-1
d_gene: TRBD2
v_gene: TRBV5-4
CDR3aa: ASSVTSGYNEQF

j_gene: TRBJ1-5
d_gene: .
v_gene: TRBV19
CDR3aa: ASRSLQGRSNQPQH

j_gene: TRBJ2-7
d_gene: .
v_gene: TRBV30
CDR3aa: AWSLIAKRNYEQY

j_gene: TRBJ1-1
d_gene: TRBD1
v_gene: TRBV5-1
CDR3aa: ASSYEDRGLNTEAF

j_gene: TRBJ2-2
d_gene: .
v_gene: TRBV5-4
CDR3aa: ASSFGLANTGELF

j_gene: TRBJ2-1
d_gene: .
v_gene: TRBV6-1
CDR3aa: ATRAGRSYNEQF

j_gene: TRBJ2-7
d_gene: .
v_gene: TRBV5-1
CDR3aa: ASSLPSYEQY

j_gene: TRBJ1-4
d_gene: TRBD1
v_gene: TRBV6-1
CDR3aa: ASSENRQGSEKLF

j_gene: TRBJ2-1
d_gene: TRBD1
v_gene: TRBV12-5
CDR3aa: ASGTTGGREQF

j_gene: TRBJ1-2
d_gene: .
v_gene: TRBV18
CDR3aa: ASSPGPGDSDGYT

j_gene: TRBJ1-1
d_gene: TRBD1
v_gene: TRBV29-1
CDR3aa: SVGTGGRVNTEAF

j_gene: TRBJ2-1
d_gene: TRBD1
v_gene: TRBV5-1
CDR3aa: ASSLVTGGTDEQF

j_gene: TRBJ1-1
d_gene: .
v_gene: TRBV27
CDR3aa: ASSLWAGGGTTEAF

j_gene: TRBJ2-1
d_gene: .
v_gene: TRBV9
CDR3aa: ASSVDSGASSYNEQF